The present T cell receptor beta chain was sequenced within a study of blood T cell repertoires in COVID-19. Trimming took off 6 bases at V and 0 bases at J, with 10 bases between the two ends. Germline V CDR1 and CDR2: LNHDA, SQIVND (reference sequence). CDR3 length equals 14 residues. TCRdb's table, derived via immunoSEQ multiplex PCR, lists solely in-frame clones and lacks some. The data hold 210,000 or so clones, with more than 80% observed a single time. The chain has TRBV19 and TRBJ2-3; no firm D call. The source material was peripheral blood. The receptor was derived from a woman between 25 and 40 years old with COVID-19, enrolled during active disease. CDR3 loop: CASSQWRSTDTQYF. The CDR3 nucleotides read TGTGCCAGTAGCCAGTGGCGGAGCACAGATACGCAGTATTTT.